Here is one T cell receptor (beta chain) with its context. Its target is unknown. Germline lookup yields CDR1 LNHDA and CDR2 SQIVND (reference sequence). This CDR3 has 13 residues. V gave up 2 bases and J gave up 8 bases, with 12 bases separating them. The sample originates from a study of OX40 agonist ivuxolimab in advanced cancers. General study findings and limits: By week 6 at 0.1 to 3.0 mg/kg, blood CD4+ and CD8+ T cells had expanded clonally.

The repertoire was sequenced with immunoSEQ multiplex PCR; TCRdb's copy has only in-frame clones and lacks some. The repertoire includes some 68,000 clones, 87% of them detected once, and 3.5% to 5% sits in the top ten. The chain uses TRBV19 and TRBJ1-2; D remains ambiguous. The input for sequencing was CD4+ or CD8+ T cells sorted from blood, taken in a trial of the OX40 agonist ivuxolimab. The sequence was collected from an adult with an advanced solid tumor such as melanoma, head and neck, liver or kidney cancer. CDR3 coding DNA: TGTGCCAGTAGTATATCGGGAAAAGCGGGCTACACCTTC. It translates to CASSISGKAGYTF.